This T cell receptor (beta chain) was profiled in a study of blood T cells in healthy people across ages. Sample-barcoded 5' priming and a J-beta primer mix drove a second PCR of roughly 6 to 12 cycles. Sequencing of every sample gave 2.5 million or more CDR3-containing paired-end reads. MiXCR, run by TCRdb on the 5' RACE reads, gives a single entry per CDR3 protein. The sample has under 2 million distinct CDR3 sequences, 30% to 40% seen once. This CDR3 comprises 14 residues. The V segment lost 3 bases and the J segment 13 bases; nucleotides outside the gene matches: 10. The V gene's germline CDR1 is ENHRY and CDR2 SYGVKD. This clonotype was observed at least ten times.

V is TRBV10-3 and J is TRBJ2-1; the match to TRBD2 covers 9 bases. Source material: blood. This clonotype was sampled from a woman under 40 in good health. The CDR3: CAISDAGTSRVQFF. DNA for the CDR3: TGTGCCATCAGTGACGCCGGGACTAGCAGGGTTCAGTTCTTC.